This TCR beta chain comes out of a study of T cells in localized non-small cell lung cancer. Deletions cut 4 bases from V and 2 bases from J, with 14 bases between. The CDR3 spans 14 residues. The germline CDR1 and CDR2 sequences are SQVTM and ANQGSEA. The assay was immunoSEQ multiplex PCR, and TCRdb's table has in-frame clones only and misses some. The sample contains around 35,000 clones, about four fifths of which appear only once. The material sequenced was peripheral blood, taken before any cancer treatment. This TCR derives from a male donor aged 60 or over with stage III squamous cell lung carcinoma. The chain links TRBV29-1 to TRBJ1-1, with D perhaps TRBD1 (6 bases). CDR3 protein: CSVARDGGNTEAFF. DNA of the CDR3: TGCAGCGTTGCGAGGGACGGGGGCAACACTGAAGCTTTCTTT.